This T cell receptor (beta chain) was obtained from a study of T cell changes during pregnancy in multiple sclerosis. V shed 5 bases and J 4 bases; nucleotides not matched to a gene: 4. CDR3 length equals 14 residues. Germline assignment: CDR1 SGHRS and CDR2 YFSETQ. Here immunoSEQ multiplex PCR was the method, and the copy in TCRdb shows in-frame clones only, minus some. The repertoire holds approximately 130,000 clones, with about 96% as singletons. In this sample, this clone turned up once. The TCR sequence derives from a female donor with multiple sclerosis, enrolled in a pregnancy study. The V call is TRBV5-1, the J call TRBJ2-3; 10 bases line up with TRBD2. The sample consisted of peripheral blood, taken after pregnancy. As DNA, the CDR3 is TGCGCCAGCAGTACTAGCGGGATGGCAGATACGCAGTATTTT. It is translated as CASSTSGMADTQYF.